The present T cell receptor beta chain was sequenced within a study of blood T cell repertoires in COVID-19 (dated by TCRdb to about 2020). At the level of the whole study: The collaborator samples originated in the United States, Italy and Spain and spanned the acute and convalescent phases of COVID-19. The material from the prospective study consisted of cDNA or gDNA derived from T cells, B-cell-depleted T cells, or PBMCs. The dataset comprised deeply sampled blood TCRbeta repertoires from subjects exposed to, actively infected with, or recovered from COVID-19. The repertoires were released in a freely available public database meant as a resource for research on the immune response to SARS-CoV-2. The samples were drawn from the first 160 participants of the ongoing ImmuneRACE study and from over 950 subjects provided by 6 global collaborators. Sample metadata almost always included a de-identified subject ID, COVID-19 status, age in years and sex. Where HLA class I and class II types were available, the types were taken from metadata supplied by the sample provider, not from assay-based typing. What the work shows at the level of the full study, not this receptor alone: How much clinical and demographic metadata was included differed by source and by participant, and the metadata was provided uncurated.

Note on this clone: Its target antigen remains unknown. No per-base quality is available; no much larger clone lies one base away.

Each collaborating institution followed its own protocols to collect whole blood in K2EDTA tubes. For TCRbeta analysis, collaborators shipped samples as frozen whole blood, isolated PBMCs, or DNA extracted from either of those sample types. The germline V and J ends show losses of 5 bases and 0 bases respectively, and no gene match explains 6 bases of the junction. The germline V gene supplies CDR1 KGHSH and CDR2 LQKENI. The CDR3 goes from the cysteine to the valine over 15 residues. The only DNA kept is the CDR3, 45 bases in frame from the first base. The immunoSEQ Assay, a bias-controlled multiplex PCR, was used to amplify TCRbeta CDR3 regions from genomic DNA. As for the authors' bioinformatics: The number of nucleated cells in each sample was estimated by amplification of reference gene primers within the assay. To quantify the absolute abundance of each unique TCRbeta CDR3 rearrangement, sequence reads were collapsed and filtered. For each sample, productive Simpson clonality was calculated as the square root of Simpson's diversity index across productive rearrangements. TCRdb carries this immuneACCESS record with in-frame sequences only. Its versions omit some clonotypes, under half of them owing to an unresolved V gene in the studies checked, with the rest unexplained. Clone size and the V and J calls come from that table; the DNA yielded D and trimming. The sample contains 200,000 to 250,000 clones, 85% of them found a single time. The top ten constitute 5.5% to 8% of the sample.

Sequencing was carried out using peripheral blood. The sequence came from an older woman with active or convalescent COVID-19. In this chain, TRBV18 is recombined with TRBJ2-7; the junction holds 8 bases that match TRBD1. The nucleotides read TGTGCCAGCTCATCCGACAGGGGAAGCTCCTACGAGCAGTACGTC. It translates as CASSSDRGSSYEQYV.